The clone carrying this T cell receptor beta chain was seen many times. This entry belongs to a study of Graves' ophthalmopathy and Graves' hyperthyroidism. Study overall: Ahead of any treatment, peripheral blood was obtained at the initial diagnosis.

The study amplified TCR beta CDR3 regions using RNA transcripts. Second-round multiplex PCR came after first-round RT-PCR with HTBI primers. TCRdb itself ran the multiplex PCR reads through MiXCR, one entry per CDR3 protein. The table has some 410,000 distinct CDR3 sequences, roughly 21% seen once. Pregnant or lactating patients and those with other autoimmune diseases or uncontrolled infections were excluded. The origin of this receptor is a woman aged 18-29 years with stable Graves' hyperthyroidism. Material for sequencing was peripheral blood.

Written as DNA, the CDR3 is TGCGCCAGCAGCCAAGCGGGGGCCTGGACTGAAGCTTTCTTT. It specifies CASSQAGAWTEAFF. V is TRBV4-1 and J is TRBJ1-1, with D tentatively TRBD1 (6 bases). CDR1 is MGHRA, CDR2 YSYEKL, per germline. V gave up 1 base and J gave up 5 bases, with 11 bases separating them. The CDR3 spans 14 residues.